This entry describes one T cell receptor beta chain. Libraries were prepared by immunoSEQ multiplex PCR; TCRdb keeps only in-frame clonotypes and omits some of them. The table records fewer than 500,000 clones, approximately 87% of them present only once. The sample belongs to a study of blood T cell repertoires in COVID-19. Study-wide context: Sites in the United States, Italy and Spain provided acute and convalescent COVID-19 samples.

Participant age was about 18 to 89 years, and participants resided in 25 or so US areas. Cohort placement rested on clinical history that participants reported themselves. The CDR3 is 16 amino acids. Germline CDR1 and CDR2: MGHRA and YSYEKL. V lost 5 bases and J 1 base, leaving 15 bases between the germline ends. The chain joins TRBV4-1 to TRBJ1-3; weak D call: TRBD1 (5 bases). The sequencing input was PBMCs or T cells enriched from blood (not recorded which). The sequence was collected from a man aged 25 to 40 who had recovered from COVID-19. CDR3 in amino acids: CASSSPARGSGNTIYF. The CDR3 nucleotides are TGCGCCAGCAGCTCTCCTGCACGGGGGTCTGGAAACACCATATATTTT.